This T cell receptor beta chain was identified during a study of CD8 T cells in Susac syndrome (dated by TCRdb to 2018 to 2020). About the full investigation: Of the Susac syndrome patients who were sequenced, about 6 had clinically active disease and 8 or 9 were in clinical remission. The study used repertoire sequencing to test whether antigen drove CD8+ T cell activation and differentiation in Susac syndrome. At blood withdrawal, Susac syndrome patients were either therapy-naive, taking corticosteroids (in some cases with IVIg as well), or taking IVIg alone. Clonality of the CD8+ T cell repertoire was compared between around eleven healthy donors, roughly 14 Susac syndrome patients and 15 or so multiple sclerosis patients. Findings and caveats that apply to the study as a whole: Clonal expansion was seen in Susac syndrome CD8+ repertoires, peaking in CD8+ TEMRA cells and being greater in clinically active patients than in remitting ones. Roughly 17 and five Susac-specific public clones were found in the total CD8+ and CD8+ TEMRA repertoires, respectively. The study acknowledged that relatively few individuals were included in the TCR sequencing and HLA analysis.

Including the terminal cysteine and phenylalanine, the CDR3 comprises 14 residues. Only the CDR3 part of the read is kept: 42 bases, read in frame from the first base. CDR1 and CDR2 are drawn from the germline V gene (reference sequence): GTSNPN, SVGIG. V lost 4 bases and J lost 4 bases, and the count of bases not matched to a germline gene is 6. RNA was extracted using the RNeasy kit, and about 0.45 to 1 ug of the RNA was reverse transcribed with random hexamers. TCR beta CDR3 regions were amplified with the immunoSEQ multiplex PCR assay covering 54 Vbeta and 13 Jbeta segments. PCR amplification bias was corrected using a synthetic template baseline for primer optimization and computational correction. The study's processing was this. Only productive sequences were kept, with reads annotated to V, D and J genes according to IMGT and analyzed in immunoSEQ Analyzer. To calculate clonality, Shannon entropy was normalized by log2 of the number of productive unique sequences and then subtracted from one. Public and private clones were assessed among the 100 most prevalent clones of each patient and control. Clones were defined as Susac-specific when absent from the healthy and MS cohorts, from about 1,100 published viral clones and from other ImmuneACCESS disease sequences. TCRdb applied fastp at Q25 and MiXCR to the public reads, then kept only in-frame beta chains. Records with the same CDR3 protein are collapsed into one entry carrying the most frequent genes and DNA. These V and J calls derive from TCRdb rather than the authors' analysis. Across this sample there are about 130,000 distinct CDR3 sequences, with over 85% seen only once. Clones ranked in the top ten supply more than 0.2% of the sample.

With regard to this clonotype: The antigen it recognizes is unknown. No much larger clonotype is one base removed from it; base qualities were not supplied.

Peripheral blood CD8+ and CD4+ T cells from healthy donors, Susac syndrome patients and multiple sclerosis patients were profiled by high-throughput TCR beta sequencing. The Susac syndrome patients fulfilled recently defined diagnostic criteria for either definite or probable disease. Bulk CD8+ and CD4+ T cells were purified by magnetic negative isolation, whereas CD8+ TEMRA cells were enriched by FACS. Blood was collected in EDTA tubes and processed within 24 hours, with PBMCs isolated through density gradient centrifugation. PBMCs intended for TCR sequencing were frozen in liquid nitrogen and were later thawed in a 37 degrees C water bath. A purity of at least 90% was achieved for sorted or isolated CD4+, CD8+ and CD8+ TEMRA cells.

The sequencing sample was made of CD8+ T cells from PBMCs. Recombination connected TRBV30 to TRBJ2-1, and TRBD2 matches 8 of the central bases. The TCR originated in a human donor with Susac syndrome. The CDR3 region reads CAWTPGGTYNEQFF. The sequenced DNA is TGTGCCTGGACCCCGGGGGGGACTTACAATGAGCAGTTCTTC.